Listed here are 10 T cell receptor beta chains from one sample, sequenced in a study of cytomegalovirus exposure and HLA in healthy donors. Sequencing was performed with immunoSEQ multiplex PCR; in TCRdb, only in-frame clones are kept and a portion is missing. The table records 200,000 to 300,000 clones, about 90% of them present only once. The material sequenced was PBMCs. The receptors here all came from a woman aged 25 to 39 in good health and CMV-seronegative.

This clone was seen many times. V and J are TRBV6-5 and TRBJ2-7; 9 bases map to TRBD2. CDR3 length: 15 amino acids. In germline, CDR1 is MNHEY, CDR2 SVGAGI. V lost 4 bases and J lost 2; bases outside the gene matches: 6. The CDR3 DNA sequence: TGTGCCAGCAGTTTGGGTAGCGGGAGTACCTACGAGCAGTACTTC. This translates into CASSLGSGSTYEQYF.

V gene TRBV29-1 combines with J gene TRBJ2-5; 7 bases match TRBD1. J gave up 5 bases and V 4 bases, and 4 bases lay outside the gene matches. Germline lookup yields CDR1 SQVTM and CDR2 ANQGSEA. The CDR3 runs to 12 residues. The CDR3 DNA reads TGCAGCGTTGCACAGGGGTCGGAGACCCAGTACTTC. It yields the protein CSVAQGSETQYF.

The chain recombines TRBV5-1 with TRBJ2-2; 15 bases fit TRBD2. The CDR3 runs 16 residues. V lost 4 bases and J lost 7; bases outside the gene matches: 5. Germline loops: CDR1 SGHRS, CDR2 YFSETQ. CDR3: CASSPGLAGGGGELFF. CDR3 nucleotide sequence: TGCGCCAGCAGCCCGGGACTAGCGGGAGGAGGCGGGGAGCTGTTTTTT.

This chain connects TRBV7-2 to TRBJ1-2, with TRBD1 identical over 9 bases. Trimming at V came to 2 bases and at J to 4 bases, leaving 8 bases not matched to a gene. Per the germline V gene, CDR1 is SGHTA and CDR2 is FQGNSA. The CDR3 loop spans 16 amino acids. This CDR3 reads CASSLWGTGFGYGYTF. In nucleotides, the CDR3 is TGTGCCAGCAGCTTATGGGGGACAGGGTTTGGCTATGGCTACACCTTC.

This sequence joins TRBV5-4 and TRBJ2-5; either TRBD1 or TRBD2 may supply D (5 bases each). The CDR3 sequence is 15 residues long. V was cut by 3 bases and J by 5 bases, with 17 bases left in between. Germline CDR1 is SGHNT and CDR2 is YYREEE (reference sequence). The CDR3 here is CASSYRQGPGETQYF. CDR3 nucleotides: TGTGCCAGCAGCTACCGCCAGGGCCCGGGGGAGACCCAGTACTTC.

J is TRBJ2-1 and V is TRBV6-5; D remains unclear. V was pared by 6 bases and J by 3 bases, with 9 bases between. CDR1 and CDR2 from the germline V gene are MNHEY and SVGAGI. The CDR3 runs to 13 residues. CDR3 coding DNA: TGTGCCAGCAGGAATAGCAACTACAATGAGCAGTTCTTC. Its translation is CASRNSNYNEQFF.

The gene calls are TRBV28 and TRBJ1-5; 10 bases match TRBD1. V dropped 7 bases and J dropped 5; count of bases not matched to a gene: 5. The CDR3 is made up of 14 amino acids. Looked up from germline, CDR1 is MDHEN and CDR2 is SYDVKM. This CDR3 is CASIPGQGHQPQHF. In DNA, the CDR3 is TGTGCCAGCATTCCGGGACAGGGGCATCAGCCCCAGCATTTT.

The J gene is TRBJ2-1, the V gene TRBV30; 8 bases match TRBD2. CDR3 length: 16 amino acids. V was pared by 5 bases and J by 4 bases, with 13 bases of the junction left unmatched. CDR1 and CDR2 from the germline V gene are GTSNPN and SVGIG (reference sequence). The CDR3 nucleotides read TGTGCCTGGCACTCCGTCCTAGCGGGTAAATACAATGAGCAGTTCTTC. Protein sequence: CAWHSVLAGKYNEQFF.

Of note for this clone: Other DNA sequences in this specimen translate into the identical CDR3. The V call is TRBV5-1, the J call TRBJ2-7; D not resolved. Germline lookup yields CDR1 SGHRS and CDR2 YFSETQ. The CDR3 extends over 13 amino acids. Between the trimmed V and J ends, which lost 0 bases and 3 bases, there was a span of 7 bases. The CDR3 DNA reads TGCGCCAGCAGCTTGGTGGCAGACTACGAGCAGTACTTC. This encodes CASSLVADYEQYF.

This sequence joins TRBV7-9 and TRBJ2-7, with 13 bases that match TRBD2. The CDR3 has 15 amino acids. With V trimmed by 1 base and J by 9 bases, 6 bases remained unmatched. Germline V lookup: CDR1 SEHNR, CDR2 FQNEAQ (reference sequence). CDR3 protein: CASSLGRLAGGVQYF. In DNA, the CDR3 is TGTGCCAGCAGCTTAGGGCGACTAGCGGGAGGAGTGCAGTACTTC.